What follows describes a single T cell receptor beta chain. V was shortened by 6 bases and J by 1 base, with 16 bases between the two germline ends. This CDR3 is built from 16 residues. CDR1 and CDR2 (germline): MNHEY, SVGEGT. This sample is part of a study of blood T cells in healthy people across ages. A second roughly 6 to 12 cycle PCR used barcoded and J-beta primers. MiXCR was run by TCRdb on the 5' RACE reads, yielding one entry per CDR3 protein. The sample holds 1.5 million to 2 million distinct CDR3 sequences, less than 50% seen once. V is TRBV6-2 or TRBV6-3 and J is TRBJ1-5; tentatively, D is TRBD1 (5 bases). The clonotype was recovered from a woman in her forties in good health. The sample comprised blood. The CDR3 DNA follows: TGTGCCAGCAGCCGAAAACTCCGGGACAGCAATCAGCCCCAGCATTTT. It encodes CASSRKLRDSNQPQHF.